Listed here are 9 T cell receptor beta chains from one sample, sequenced in a study of blood T cell repertoires in COVID-19. Sequencing used immunoSEQ multiplex PCR; TCRdb keeps in-frame clones, though not all of them. This table has approximately 130,000 clones, 75% to 90% appearing once. What was sequenced was peripheral blood. These receptor sequences come from a man in his fifties with active COVID-19.

Here the CDR3 DNA reads TGTGCCAGTACCACGACAGGGGGTTTGGTATTCGGTCAGCCCCAGCATTTT. Residues: CASTTTGGLVFGQPQHF. The chain carries TRBV19 and TRBJ1-5, with 9 positions matching TRBD1. CDR1 is LNHDA, CDR2 SQIVND, per germline (reference sequence). V shed 7 bases, J shed 6 bases, and the junction held 16 bases outside the gene matches. CDR3 size: 17 residues.

This rearrangement joins TRBV9 to TRBJ2-7; maybe TRBD2 (5 bases). The V and J ends lost 4 bases and 5 bases respectively, with 19 bases between them. The CDR3 sequence is 15 residues long. CDR1 is SGDLS, CDR2 YYNGEE, per germline. The CDR3 DNA reads as TGTGCCAGCAGCCCCCTAGCTGGGATATCCAACGAGCAGTACTTC. Protein: CASSPLAGISNEQYF.

J is TRBJ2-5 and V is TRBV5-6, with 7 bases fitting TRBD2. CDR3 length: 15 amino acids. V was pared by 6 bases and J by 5 bases, with 13 bases of the junction left unmatched. CDR1 and CDR2 (germline): SGHDT, YYEEEE. The CDR3 DNA sequence: TGTGCCAGCACCTTCCTGGGACCCGGGGGGGAGACCCAGTACTTC. As protein: CASTFLGPGGETQYF.

The chain combines TRBV30 with TRBJ1-3; 9 bases map to TRBD1. The CDR3 sequence is 16 residues long. The junction had 8 bases not matched to a gene; V was cut back by 1 base and J by 4 bases. CDR1 is GTSNPN and CDR2 is SVGIG in the germline V gene (reference sequence). CDR3 DNA sequence: TGTGCCTGGAGTGCAAACAGGGGGCAAATGGGAAACACCATATATTTT. Its translation is CAWSANRGQMGNTIYF.

In this sample, this clone turned up a few times. V usage is TRBV7-9 and J usage is TRBJ2-1; TRBD2 matches at 10 bases. Trimming cost V 5 bases and J 7 bases; bases outside gene matches: 8. Per germline, CDR1 SEHNR and CDR2 FQNEAQ (reference sequence). The CDR3 has 15 residues. The CDR3 is CASSQSGGASNEQFF. Written as DNA, the CDR3 is TGTGCCAGCAGCCAGAGCGGGGGGGCGTCGAATGAGCAGTTCTTC.

The chain carries TRBV19 and TRBJ1-5; 7 positions match TRBD1. The CDR3 totals 14 residues. Trimming at V came to 10 bases and at J to 7 bases, leaving 13 bases not matched to a gene. In germline, CDR1 is LNHDA, CDR2 SQIVND (reference sequence). The CDR3 region is CATRAEGAWQPQHF. The CDR3 nucleotides are TGTGCCACCAGAGCGGAGGGGGCTTGGCAGCCCCAGCATTTT.

J is TRBJ1-1 and V is TRBV5-4; TRBD1 matches 8 bases. Trimming at V came to 0 bases and at J to 0 bases, leaving 4 bases not matched to a gene. The CDR3 contains 16 residues. CDR1 SGHNT and CDR2 YYREEE come from the germline V gene (reference sequence). The CDR3 loop reads CASSLGQGILNTEAFF. The CDR3 region has the DNA TGTGCCAGCAGCTTGGGACAGGGGATTCTGAACACTGAAGCTTTCTTT.

The V call is TRBV5-1, the J call TRBJ1-1; D ambiguous. This CDR3 is 13 amino acids long. V gave up 0 bases and J gave up 7 bases, with 10 bases separating them. CDR1 SGHRS and CDR2 YFSETQ come from the germline V gene. The CDR3 is CASSLDRLNEAFF. CDR3 DNA: TGCGCCAGCAGCTTGGACCGACTGAATGAAGCTTTCTTT.

This chain connects TRBV7-3 to TRBJ1-3, with D maybe TRBD1 (5 bases). CDR3 length: 15 amino acids. V lost 4 bases, J lost 4 bases, and 14 bases lay in between. The germline CDR1 and CDR2 sequences are SGHTA and FQGTGA. The chain's CDR3 is CASSSQGGAGNTIYF. As DNA, the CDR3 is TGTGCCAGCAGCTCCCAAGGAGGGGCCGGAAACACCATATATTTT.